This passage covers 22 T cell receptor beta chains from one sample sequenced in a study of radiotherapy plus CTLA-4 blockade in lung cancer. Profiling relied on immunoSEQ multiplex PCR, and the TCRdb table lists in-frame clones only, not all of them. The data contain approximately 89,000 clones, roughly four fifths of them singletons. The material sequenced was peripheral blood, taken from a patient treated with radiotherapy plus ipilimumab. The source of these receptors is a human donor with non-small cell lung cancer that progressed on radiotherapy plus ipilimumab.

This chain links TRBV6-1 with TRBJ1-4; possible D gene TRBD1, 5 bases. The CDR3 loop spans 14 amino acids. The V end lost 4 bases, the J end lost 5 bases, and 11 bases lay between the germline ends. Per germline, CDR1 MNHNS and CDR2 SASEGT. CDR3 amino acids: CASSVRGDNEKLFF. The CDR3 DNA reads as TGTGCCAGCAGTGTGCGAGGGGACAATGAAAAACTGTTTTTT.

The V gene is TRBV11-3, the J gene TRBJ1-2; TRBD1 agrees at 7 bases. CDR1 is SGHNT and CDR2 is YENEEA in the germline V gene. J was trimmed by 4 bases and V by 5 bases; bases with no gene match: 4. The CDR3 runs to 13 residues. The chain's CDR3 is CASSNPGGYGYTF. Here the CDR3 DNA reads TGTGCCAGCAGCAACCCAGGGGGCTATGGCTACACCTTC.

Points on this clone: Other DNA sequences in the sample encode the same CDR3. J is TRBJ2-5 and V is TRBV9, with a tentative D call TRBD2 (6 bases). This CDR3 contains 13 residues. Germline CDR1 and CDR2: SGDLS and YYNGEE. V lost 3 bases and J 5 bases, leaving 11 bases between the germline ends. The chain's CDR3 is CASSALGGETQYF. CDR3 DNA: TGTGCCAGCAGCGCCCTTGGGGGGGAGACCCAGTACTTC.

As regards this clone: At the DNA level, this CDR3 is encoded by other sequences in the same sample as well. This rearrangement joins TRBV11-3 to TRBJ2-7; no reliable D call. CDR3 length: 12 residues. Germline values: CDR1 SGHNT, CDR2 YENEEA. Trimming took 5 bases from V and 7 from J, leaving 12 bases between them. The CDR3 nucleotides are TGTGCCAGCAGCCCTTACCAGCCGGAGCAGTACTTC. Translated, it gives CASSPYQPEQYF.

This sequence joins TRBV4-1 and TRBJ2-3; D is undetermined. The germline gives CDR1 MGHRA, CDR2 YSYEKL. V was shortened by 0 bases and J by 8 bases, with 15 bases between the two germline ends. This CDR3 has 15 amino acids. The CDR3 reads CASSQDFPTPGTQYF. The CDR3 bases are TGCGCCAGCAGCCAAGACTTTCCGACCCCGGGTACGCAGTATTTT.

V usage is TRBV5-1 and J usage is TRBJ1-2; possibly TRBD1 for D (6 bases). The V gene lost 5 bases and the J gene lost 8 bases, with 16 bases spanning the gap. Germline V gene lookup returns CDR1 SGHRS and CDR2 YFSETQ. The CDR3 extends over 13 amino acids. CDR3 sequence reads: CASRQGSSGGYTF. CDR3 nucleotide sequence: TGCGCCAGCAGACAGGGATCATCTGGGGGCTACACCTTC. Together with reference TRBV5-1 and TRBJ1-2, the CDR3 gives the full variable domain: KAGVTQTPRYLIKTRGQQVTLSCSPISGHRSVSWYQQTPGQGLQFLFEYFSETQRNKGNFPGRFSGRQFSNSRSEMNVSTLELGDSALYLCASRQGSSGGYTFGSGTRLTVV.

The gene calls are TRBV28 and TRBJ1-5; TRBD1 matches 9 bases. J lost 6 bases, V lost 3 bases, and 6 bases had no gene match. CDR3 length: 15 residues. Germline CDR1 and CDR2: MDHEN and SYDVKM. The CDR3 DNA follows: TGTGCCAGCAGTTTCTTCGGGACAGGGAGTCAGCCCCAGCATTTT. It translates to CASSFFGTGSQPQHF.

The chain carries TRBV7-2 and TRBJ2-3; tentative D call: TRBD2 (6 bases). The CDR3 contains 14 residues. The germline V and J ends were trimmed by 5 bases and 5 bases, with 14 bases remaining between them. Germline CDR1 reads SGHTA; CDR2 reads FQGNSA. The CDR3 is CASSQIGSGDTQYF. As DNA, the CDR3 is TGTGCCAGCAGCCAAATCGGGAGTGGAGATACGCAGTATTTT.

CDR3 DNA: TGTGCCAGCAGTGAAGGACTAGCGGGGGCCAAGAGGTGGGAGACCCAGTACTTC. Translating gives CASSEGLAGAKRWETQYF. The chain has TRBV6-1 and TRBJ2-5; TRBD2 aligns across 12 bases. CDR1 MNHNS and CDR2 SASEGT come from the germline V gene. This CDR3 spans 18 amino acids. The ends lost 1 base at V and 5 bases at J; junction bases unmatched: 11.

This rearrangement joins TRBV6-1 to TRBJ2-7; D possibly corresponds to TRBD2 (5 bases). The V end was cut by 1 base, the J end by 0 bases, with 7 bases between. CDR1 is MNHNS, CDR2 SASEGT, per germline. This CDR3 comprises 14 residues. As DNA, the CDR3 is TGTGCCAGCAGTGAAGGGGGAGTCTCCTACGAGCAGTACTTC. Translating gives CASSEGGVSYEQYF.

To note about this clone: The sample carries other DNA sequences with the same CDR3. CDR3 sequence reads: CASSPRQGVTGELFF. For the CDR3, the DNA is TGTGCCAGCAGCCCAAGACAGGGGGTCACCGGGGAGCTGTTTTTT. The V and J genes are TRBV9 and TRBJ2-2; 9 bases line up with TRBD1. The CDR3 extends over 15 amino acids. V lost 4 bases and J lost 4; bases outside the gene matches: 5. CDR1 is SGDLS and CDR2 is YYNGEE in the germline V gene. Together with reference TRBV9 and TRBJ2-2, the CDR3 gives the full variable domain: DSGVTQTPKHLITATGQRVTLRCSPRSGDLSVYWYQQSLDQGLQFLIQYYNGEERAKGNILERFSAQQFPDLHSELNLSSLELGDSALYFCASSPRQGVTGELFFGEGSRLTVL.

This chain connects TRBV2 to TRBJ2-7, with D unclear. This CDR3 is built from 14 residues. Germline V CDR1 and CDR2: SNHLY, FYNNEI. Trimming shortened V by 2 bases and J by 3 bases, and 11 bases separated the two germline ends. The CDR3 DNA reads as TGTGCCAGCAGTGAAAGGCCGGGCTACTACGAGCAGTACTTC. The encoded protein is CASSERPGYYEQYF.

The CDR3 bases are TGCGCCAGCAGTCCGACAGGGGCGGCCGGGGAGCTGTTTTTT. Translating it yields CASSPTGAAGELFF. The chain uses TRBV5-1 and TRBJ2-2; 8 bases line up with TRBD1. Germline V gene lookup returns CDR1 SGHRS and CDR2 YFSETQ. V shed 5 bases and J 6 bases; nucleotides not matched to a gene: 6. This CDR3 contains 14 residues.

The chain is built from TRBV5-1 and TRBJ2-1, with 11 bases aligning to TRBD2. Germline-derived CDR1 and CDR2 are SGHRS and YFSETQ. The J segment lost 5 bases and the V segment lost 7 bases, leaving 8 bases of the junction unmatched. CDR3 length: 15 amino acids. Here the CDR3 DNA reads TGCGCCAGCCACGAGACTAGCGGGATCCACAATGAGCAGTTCTTC. Amino acids: CASHETSGIHNEQFF. Variable domain in full (rest from reference TRBV5-1 and TRBJ2-1): KAGVTQTPRYLIKTRGQQVTLSCSPISGHRSVSWYQQTPGQGLQFLFEYFSETQRNKGNFPGRFSGRQFSNSRSEMNVSTLELGDSALYLCASHETSGIHNEQFFGPGTRLTVL.

The gene calls are TRBV19 and TRBJ2-3; 13 bases match TRBD2. Germline V gene data show CDR1 as LNHDA and CDR2 as SQIVND (reference sequence). The CDR3 is 16 amino acids. V trimming: 10 bases; J trimming: 8 bases; junction bases outside the gene matches: 15. Here the CDR3 DNA reads TGTGCCACCTCCTCCGGGACTAGCGGGGTAGGAGGTACGCAGTATTTT. It encodes CATSSGTSGVGGTQYF.

This rearrangement joins TRBV6-1 to TRBJ1-2, with 9 bases lining up with TRBD1. The V gene end was trimmed by 6 bases and the J gene end by 4 bases; junction bases not matched to a gene: 0. This CDR3 has 12 amino acids. CDR1 MNHNS and CDR2 SASEGT come from the germline V gene. CDR3 bases: TGTGCCAGCAGGGACAGGGGCTATGGCTACACCTTC. Residues: CASRDRGYGYTF.

The chain joins TRBV11-1 to TRBJ2-7; D possibly uses TRBD1 or TRBD2 (6 bases each). Looked up from germline, CDR1 is SGHAT and CDR2 is FQDESV (reference sequence). The length of the CDR3 is 15 residues. With 2 bases removed from V and 0 bases from J, the gap between germline ends came to 11 bases. The DNA for the CDR3 is TGTGCCAGCAGCTTATATGGGGGGCTCTCCTACGAGCAGTACTTC. Its protein product is CASSLYGGLSYEQYF.

The chain employs TRBV2 and TRBJ1-6; D is undetermined. The CDR3 is 12 amino acids. CDR1 is SNHLY, CDR2 FYNNEI, per germline. Trimming cost V 5 bases and J 7 bases, with 6 bases left between them. For the CDR3, the DNA is TGTGCCAGCAGTCCAGGAAATTCACCCCTCCACTTT. Encoded protein: CASSPGNSPLHF. Full variable domain (remainder filled in from reference TRBV2 and TRBJ1-6): EPEVTQTPSHQVTQMGQEVILRCVPISNHLYFYWYRQILGQKVEFLVSFYNNEISEKSEIFDDQFSVERPDGSNFTLKIRSTKLEDSAMYFCASSPGNSPLHFGNGTRLTVT.

The gene calls are TRBV6-5 and TRBJ1-4; 9 bases are a match to TRBD1. The CDR3 extends over 15 amino acids. CDR1 MNHEY and CDR2 SVGAGI come from the germline V gene. V lost 6 bases to trimming and J lost 5 bases; unmatched junction nucleotides: 7. The CDR3 region has the DNA TGTGCCAGCAGCCGGACCGGGACAGGGAATGAAAAACTGTTTTTT. It specifies CASSRTGTGNEKLFF.

The chain couples TRBV7-2 to TRBJ2-5; no clear D. The CDR3 is made up of 11 amino acids. V was clipped by 6 bases and J by 4 bases, with 6 bases between them. Germline loops: CDR1 SGHTA, CDR2 FQGNSA. The CDR3 nucleotides are TGTGCCAGCAGGCTCGGAGAGACCCAGTACTTC. Translating it yields CASRLGETQYF.

The rearrangement uses TRBV4-1 and TRBJ2-7, with D perhaps matching TRBD2 (6 bases). CDR3 length: 12 residues. The V end lost 4 bases, the J end lost 6 bases, and 10 bases lay between the germline ends. Germline assignment: CDR1 MGHRA and CDR2 YSYEKL. The CDR3 loop reads CASSPRLGEQYF. As DNA, the CDR3 is TGCGCCAGCAGCCCCCGACTAGGCGAGCAGTACTTC.

This clone showed up just once. This rearrangement joins TRBV5-4 to TRBJ2-7; D may match TRBD1 or TRBD2 (6 bases each). V was pared by 0 bases and J by 6 bases, with 10 bases between. The CDR3 has 13 residues. Per the germline V gene, CDR1 is SGHNT and CDR2 is YYREEE (reference sequence). The CDR3 protein is CASSLAGGLEQYF. The CDR3 bases are TGTGCCAGCAGCTTGGCCGGGGGCCTCGAGCAGTACTTC.